These 32 T cell receptor beta chains were all obtained from the same sample, sequenced in a study of cytomegalovirus exposure and HLA in healthy donors. PCR primers comprised 60 Vbeta and 13 Jbeta primers. Produced via immunoSEQ multiplex PCR; TCRdb's table is partial and in-frame only. Of about 75,000 clones listed, roughly 84% were seen once; the top ten hold approximately 20%. Material for sequencing was PBMCs. All receptors come from a man between 65 and 80 years old in good health and CMV-seropositive.

V gene TRBV6-5 combines with J gene TRBJ2-1; the match to TRBD2 covers 10 bases. The CDR3 covers 15 residues. Per the germline V gene, CDR1 is MNHEY and CDR2 is SVGAGI. V lost 2 bases and J lost 10; bases outside the gene matches: 8. CDR3 sequence: CASSYRSGGAWEQFF. The CDR3 nucleotides read TGTGCCAGCAGTTACCGCAGCGGGGGGGCCTGGGAGCAGTTCTTC.

This chain links TRBV6-6 with TRBJ1-3, with 8 bases matching TRBD1. Trimming removed 6 bases from V and 7 bases from J; junction bases left unmatched: 2. Germline loops: CDR1 MNHNY, CDR2 SVGAGI (reference sequence). This CDR3 has 12 amino acids. The CDR3 DNA reads TGTGCCAGCAGCGGACAGGGCAACACCATATATTTT. It encodes CASSGQGNTIYF.

This clone was observed once. The rearrangement joins TRBV10-3 to TRBJ2-5, with D maybe TRBD1 (6 bases). CDR1 is ENHRY and CDR2 is SYGVKD in the germline V gene. The CDR3 covers 12 residues. Deletions cut 8 bases from V and 0 bases from J, with 7 bases between. CDR3 bases: TGTGCCATCCGGGACAACCAAGAGACCCAGTACTTC. This sequence encodes CAIRDNQETQYF.

This clone came up a few times. V is TRBV18 and J is TRBJ1-2; no clear D gene. Germline V gene sequence: CDR1 KGHSH, CDR2 LQKENI. The CDR3 extends over 14 amino acids. V was shortened by 0 bases and J by 7 bases, with 12 bases between the two germline ends. The CDR3 loop is CASSPPVREVGYTF. Here the CDR3 DNA reads TGTGCCAGCTCACCACCGGTAAGGGAGGTTGGCTACACCTTC.

This clone was seen only once. The chain joins TRBV5-4 to TRBJ1-4; D uncertain. Germline V CDR1 and CDR2: SGHNT, YYREEE (reference sequence). Trimming took off 5 bases at V and 10 bases at J, with 21 bases between the two ends. This CDR3 has 15 amino acids. The CDR3 reads CASSTEVAGGGKLFF. CDR3 in DNA: TGTGCCAGCAGTACCGAAGTGGCCGGAGGTGGAAAACTGTTTTTT.

The V call is TRBV5-6, the J call TRBJ1-2; 7 bases line up with TRBD1. There are 13 residues in the CDR3. The V segment lost 6 bases and the J segment 2 bases; nucleotides outside the gene matches: 4. CDR1 is SGHDT, CDR2 YYEEEE, per germline. CDR3: CASKRGGNYGYTF. CDR3 nucleotides: TGTGCCAGCAAAAGAGGGGGCAACTATGGCTACACCTTC.

This clone was picked up one time. The rearrangement uses TRBV29-1 and TRBJ2-3; D unresolved. In germline, CDR1 is SQVTM, CDR2 ANQGSEA. Trimming removed 3 bases from V and 2 bases from J, with 15 bases in between. The CDR3 loop spans 15 amino acids. The CDR3 DNA sequence: TGCAGCGTTGAGGTTCCGAATCTACTCACAGATACGCAGTATTTT. This gives the protein CSVEVPNLLTDTQYF.

This rearrangement joins TRBV30 to TRBJ2-1, with 7 bases lining up with TRBD2. CDR3 length: 15 residues. Germline assignment: CDR1 GTSNPN and CDR2 SVGIG (reference sequence). Losses at the gene ends were 4 bases for V and 1 base for J; bases not matched to a gene: 7. The CDR3 bases are TGTGCCTGGACCCGGGCGGGAGATTCCTACAATGAGCAGTTCTTC. Translation: CAWTRAGDSYNEQFF.

The V gene is TRBV28, the J gene TRBJ1-3; no reliable D call. Matching the DNA end better, TRBJ2-2 makes the J call doubtful. CDR3 length: 15 residues. The germline V gene has CDR1 MDHEN and CDR2 SYDVKM. DNA of the CDR3: TGTGCCAGCAGTTGGAGTAGCATAGGCACCGGGGAGCTGTTTTTT. Amino acids: CASSWSSIGTGELFF.

In DNA form, the CDR3 reads TGTGCCAGCAGTCCACAGGGGAGGACTAATGAAAAACTGTTTTTT. Translated, it gives CASSPQGRTNEKLFF. The rearrangement joins TRBV6-1 to TRBJ1-4, with 7 bases fitting TRBD1. With V trimmed by 5 bases and J by 2 bases, 5 bases remained unmatched. The CDR3 is 15 residues long. The germline V gene has CDR1 MNHNS and CDR2 SASEGT.

The chain combines TRBV18 with TRBJ2-2; possibly TRBD2 for D (5 bases). This CDR3 has 15 amino acids. V gave up 5 bases and J gave up 0 bases, with 10 bases separating them. The germline V gene encodes CDR1 KGHSH and CDR2 LQKENI. The CDR3 nucleotides are TGTGCCAGCTCATCCAAGCGGTCGAACACCGGGGAGCTGTTTTTT. Encoded protein: CASSSKRSNTGELFF.

In nucleotides, the CDR3 is TGTGCCAGCAGCCAAGGCCAGGCGCAAGAGACCCAGTACTTC. This encodes CASSQGQAQETQYF. The V and J genes are TRBV4-2 and TRBJ2-5; D call uncertain. CDR1 is LGHNA and CDR2 is YNFKEQ in the germline V gene. CDR3 size: 14 residues. The V end lost 1 base, the J end lost 2 bases, and 8 bases lay between the germline ends.

V gene TRBV5-4 combines with J gene TRBJ2-6; 8 bases agree with TRBD1. The CDR3 covers 16 residues. The J segment lost 4 bases and the V segment lost 2 bases, leaving 5 bases of the junction unmatched. In germline, CDR1 is SGHNT, CDR2 YYREEE (reference sequence). CDR3 protein: CASSFADRAGANVLTF. The CDR3 nucleotides are TGTGCCAGCAGCTTTGCGGACAGGGCAGGGGCCAACGTCCTGACTTTC. Looking up the rest from reference TRBV5-4 and TRBJ2-6 gives the full variable domain: ETGVTQSPTHLIKTRGQQVTLRCSSQSGHNTVSWYQQALGQGPQFIFQYYREEENGRGNFPPRFSGLQFPNYSSELNVNALELDDSALYLCASSFADRAGANVLTFGAGSRLTVL.

The chain joins TRBV6-1 to TRBJ1-1; D may be TRBD1 (6 bases). The ends were cut back, 4 bases at V and 3 bases at J, with 12 bases in the middle. The CDR3 consists of 14 residues. Germline V lookup: CDR1 MNHNS, CDR2 SASEGT. This chain's CDR3 is CASSGGGVDTEAFF. Here the CDR3 DNA reads TGTGCCAGCAGTGGGGGGGGCGTCGACACTGAAGCTTTCTTT.

The chain is built from TRBV7-6 and TRBJ2-2; 10 nucleotides align to TRBD2. V lost 1 base and J lost 3; bases outside the gene matches: 11. Germline V lookup: CDR1 SGHVS, CDR2 FNYEAQ. This CDR3 comprises 19 residues. In DNA form, the CDR3 reads TGTGCCAGCAGCTTAGATTCTAGCGGGAGCAGTGGTTACACCGGGGAGCTGTTTTTT. Translating gives CASSLDSSGSSGYTGELFF. Full variable domain (outside the CDR3, taken from reference TRBV7-6 and TRBJ2-2): GAGVSQSPRYKVTKRGQDVALRCDPISGHVSLYWYRQALGQGPEFLTYFNYEAQQDKSGLPNDRFSAERPEGSISTLTIQRTEQRDSAMYRCASSLDSSGSSGYTGELFFGEGSRLTVL.

In its sample, this clone was seen a few times. The chain couples TRBV5-5 to TRBJ1-6; TRBD1 aligns across 7 bases. The CDR3 is 16 amino acids. Per germline, CDR1 SGHKS and CDR2 YYEKEE (reference sequence). V lost 0 bases, J lost 5 bases, and 5 bases stayed unmatched. In nucleotides, the CDR3 is TGTGCCAGCAGCTTGGATCCAGGGGGAAATAATTCACCCCTCCACTTT. It specifies CASSLDPGGNNSPLHF.

This chain joins TRBV7-2 and TRBJ2-7; 13 nucleotides agree with TRBD2. The V and J ends lost 4 bases and 0 bases, in that order; junction bases with no gene match: 9. CDR3 size: 18 residues. The V gene's germline CDR1 is SGHTA and CDR2 FQGNSA. CDR3 nucleotides: TGTGCCAGCAGCTACCGGACTAGCGGGGGTTCCAGCTCCTACGAGCAGTACTTC. It encodes CASSYRTSGGSSSYEQYF.

The J gene is TRBJ2-3, the V gene TRBV4-1; D call uncertain. The CDR3 extends over 15 amino acids. From germline, CDR1 is MGHRA and CDR2 YSYEKL. V lost 4 bases and J 1 base, leaving 12 bases between the germline ends. In DNA, the CDR3 is TGCGCCAGCAGCCGAGCAGACGGAGGCACAGATACGCAGTATTTT. Protein: CASSRADGGTDTQYF.

The chain has TRBV7-9 and TRBJ2-5; 12 positions agree with TRBD2. The V and J ends lost 3 bases and 3 bases, in that order; junction bases with no gene match: 2. CDR3 size: 15 residues. Germline V gene data show CDR1 as SEHNR and CDR2 as FQNEAQ (reference sequence). CDR3 in amino acids: CASSFWTSGEETQYF. The CDR3, as DNA: TGTGCCAGCAGCTTTTGGACTAGCGGGGAAGAGACCCAGTACTTC.

The chain joins TRBV28 to TRBJ2-7; no reliable D call. The germline V gene encodes CDR1 MDHEN and CDR2 SYDVKM. The CDR3 length is 13 residues. V was cut by 2 bases and J by 3 bases, with 8 bases left in between. The CDR3 DNA is TGTGCCAGCAGTTTACAGTCCATCTACGAGCAGTACTTC. It is translated as CASSLQSIYEQYF. The variable domain in full, with the rest retrieved from reference TRBV28 and TRBJ2-7, is DVKVTQSSRYLVKRTGEKVFLECVQDMDHENMFWYRQDPGLGLRLIYFSYDVKMKEKGDIPEGYSVSREKKERFSLILESASTNQTSMYLCASSLQSIYEQYFGPGTRLTVT.

The V and J genes are TRBV19 and TRBJ1-6; a possible D gene is TRBD1 (6 bases). The CDR3 loop spans 16 amino acids. V was trimmed by 6 bases and J by 0 bases, leaving 12 bases between them. Per germline, CDR1 LNHDA and CDR2 SQIVND (reference sequence). This CDR3 reads CASRPGHNSYNSPLHF. CDR3 DNA: TGTGCCAGTAGACCGGGACATAACTCCTATAATTCACCCCTCCACTTT.

This sequence joins TRBV7-3 and TRBJ2-7; D uncertain. The germline gives CDR1 SGHTA, CDR2 FQGTGA. V was shortened by 4 bases and J by 6 bases, with 13 bases between the two germline ends. This CDR3 has 13 amino acids. CDR3 amino acids: CASSSSQTGEQYF. The DNA of the CDR3 is TGTGCCAGCAGCTCCTCTCAGACTGGCGAGCAGTACTTC.

The chain links TRBV4-1 to TRBJ2-6; 10 nucleotides line up with TRBD1. The length of the CDR3 is 16 residues. The trim removed 3 bases at V and 1 base at J, leaving 0 bases unmatched. Germline lookup yields CDR1 MGHRA and CDR2 YSYEKL. CDR3: CASSQDRGSGANVLTF. CDR3 nucleotides: TGCGCCAGCAGCCAGGACAGGGGGTCTGGGGCCAACGTCCTGACTTTC.

The rearrangement joins TRBV7-2 to TRBJ1-4; 9 nucleotides match TRBD1. The CDR3 has 14 residues. V shed 4 bases and J 12 bases; nucleotides not matched to a gene: 9. Germline CDR1 SGHTA, CDR2 FQGNSA. CDR3 amino acids: CASSSQQGAAELFF. The CDR3 region has the DNA TGTGCCAGCAGCTCTCAACAGGGGGCAGCGGAACTGTTTTTT.

The chain combines TRBV2 with TRBJ2-7; 7 bases match TRBD1. Germline-derived CDR1 and CDR2 are SNHLY and FYNNEI. Trimming removed 4 bases from V and 5 bases from J; junction bases left unmatched: 8. This CDR3 has 14 amino acids. CDR3 coding DNA: TGTGCCAGCAGTGGGGCAGGGGGAAGGGACGAGCAGTACTTC. Its translation: CASSGAGGRDEQYF. Looking up the rest from reference TRBV2 and TRBJ2-7 gives the full variable domain: EPEVTQTPSHQVTQMGQEVILRCVPISNHLYFYWYRQILGQKVEFLVSFYNNEISEKSEIFDDQFSVERPDGSNFTLKIRSTKLEDSAMYFCASSGAGGRDEQYFGPGTRLTVT.

J is TRBJ1-2 and V is TRBV5-1; tentative D call: TRBD1 (5 bases). The CDR3 runs to 13 residues. The V and J ends lost 4 bases and 2 bases respectively, with 9 bases between them. Germline V gives CDR1 SGHRS, CDR2 YFSETQ. This CDR3 is CASSEPGNYGYTF. In DNA form, the CDR3 reads TGCGCCAGCAGCGAGCCAGGGAACTATGGCTACACCTTC.

The rearrangement joins TRBV7-2 to TRBJ2-7; 7 bases match TRBD2. Germline CDR1 SGHTA, CDR2 FQGNSA. The CDR3 has 15 amino acids. J gave up 2 bases and V 1 base, and 5 bases lay outside the gene matches. CDR3: CASSLVGGDPYEQYF. CDR3 DNA sequence: TGTGCCAGCAGCTTAGTTGGGGGGGATCCCTACGAGCAGTACTTC.

The chain joins TRBV14 to TRBJ1-1; perhaps TRBD1 as D (5 bases). Germline CDR1 reads SGHDN; CDR2 reads FVKESK. V lost 0 bases and J lost 6, with 14 bases in between. This CDR3 is built from 15 residues. Here the CDR3 DNA reads TGTGCCAGCAGCCAAGATCTGGGGCGTAGGGCTGAAGCTTTCTTT. Its protein is CASSQDLGRRAEAFF.

This clone has more than one count but fewer than ten. This chain connects TRBV5-1 to TRBJ2-7; no firm D call. The CDR3 spans 13 residues. Germline V gene data show CDR1 as SGHRS and CDR2 as YFSETQ. V was clipped by 4 bases and J by 0 bases, with 8 bases between them. In DNA, the CDR3 is TGCGCCAGCAGCCCTCCGGGCTCCTACGAGCAGTACTTC. Its translation is CASSPPGSYEQYF.

The chain combines TRBV2 with TRBJ1-1; TRBD1 might be the D (5 bases). The CDR3 totals 12 residues. Per germline, CDR1 SNHLY and CDR2 FYNNEI. Trimming pared 8 bases from V and 9 bases from J, leaving 16 bases between. DNA for the CDR3: TGTGCCAGCCTAATAAAGGACACCAAAGCTTTCTTT. It codes for CASLIKDTKAFF.

This clone was detected only a few times. The chain couples TRBV12-5 to TRBJ1-4; D uncertain. The ends were cut back, 7 bases at V and 9 bases at J, with 15 bases in the middle. The germline V gene encodes CDR1 LGHNT and CDR2 FRNRAP. There are 13 residues in the CDR3. CDR3 in amino acids: CASAPFGEQKLFF. The CDR3 coding sequence is TGTGCTAGTGCCCCTTTTGGGGAGCAAAAACTGTTTTTT.

This chain uses TRBV28 with TRBJ2-7; tentatively, D is TRBD1 (6 bases). The CDR3 runs 13 residues. CDR1 and CDR2 from the germline V gene are MDHEN and SYDVKM. The V end lost 10 bases, the J end lost 2 bases, and 15 bases lay between the germline ends. CDR3 nucleotide sequence: TGTGCCACCCAGGGTGGGGGCCCCTACGAGCAGTACTTC. Translation gives CATQGGGPYEQYF.